Below, 2 T cell receptor beta chains from the same sample are listed, as sequenced in a study of cytomegalovirus exposure and HLA in healthy donors. Using immunoSEQ multiplex PCR, the repertoire was profiled, and TCRdb retains in-frame clones only, with some absent. The sample includes some 260,000 clones, roughly 84% of them seen just once. The specimen sequenced was PBMCs. These receptors all stem from a man younger than 35 in good health and CMV-seropositive.

The chain recombines TRBV29-1 with TRBJ2-7, with 7 positions matching TRBD1. CDR3 length equals 15 residues. The J segment lost 5 bases and the V segment lost 4 bases, leaving 14 bases of the junction unmatched. In germline, CDR1 is SQVTM, CDR2 ANQGSEA. In nucleotides, the CDR3 is TGCAGCGTTGCAGATCGGACAGGCGGATGGGACGAGCAGTACTTC. Protein: CSVADRTGGWDEQYF.

J is TRBJ2-1 and V is TRBV7-7, with D uncertain. CDR1 is SSHAT, CDR2 FNYEAQ, per germline (reference sequence). V lost 5 bases, J lost 0 bases, and 14 bases lay in between. The CDR3 has 16 residues. The CDR3 loop reads CASSPGRTISYNEQFF. The CDR3 nucleotides are TGTGCCAGCAGCCCCGGACGGACGATCTCCTACAATGAGCAGTTCTTC.